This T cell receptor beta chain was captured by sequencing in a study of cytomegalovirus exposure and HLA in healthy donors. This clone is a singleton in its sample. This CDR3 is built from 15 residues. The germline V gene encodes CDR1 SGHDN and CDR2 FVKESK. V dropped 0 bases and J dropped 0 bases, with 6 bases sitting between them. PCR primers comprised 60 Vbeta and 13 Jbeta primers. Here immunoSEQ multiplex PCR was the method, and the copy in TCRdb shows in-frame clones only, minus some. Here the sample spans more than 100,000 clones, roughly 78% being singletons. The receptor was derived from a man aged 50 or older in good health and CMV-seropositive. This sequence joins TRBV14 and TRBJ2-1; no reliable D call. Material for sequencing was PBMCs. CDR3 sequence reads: CASSQDLGSYNEQFF. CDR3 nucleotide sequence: TGTGCCAGCAGCCAAGATCTAGGCTCCTACAATGAGCAGTTCTTC. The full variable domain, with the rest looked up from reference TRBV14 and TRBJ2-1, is EAGVTQFPSHSVIEKGQTVTLRCDPISGHDNLYWYRRVMGKEIKFLLHFVKESKQDESGMPNNRFLAERTGGTYSTLKVQPAELEDSGVYFCASSQDLGSYNEQFFGPGTRLTVL.